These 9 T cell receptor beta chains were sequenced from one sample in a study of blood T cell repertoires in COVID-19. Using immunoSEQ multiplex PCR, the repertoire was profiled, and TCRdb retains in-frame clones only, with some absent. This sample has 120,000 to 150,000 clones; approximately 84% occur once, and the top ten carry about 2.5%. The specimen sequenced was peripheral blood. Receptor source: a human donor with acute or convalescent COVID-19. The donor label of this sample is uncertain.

The CDR3 protein is CASSYYVRKQGSYEQYF. CDR3 coding DNA: TGTGCCAGCAGTTACTACGTTAGGAAACAGGGAAGCTACGAGCAGTACTTC. J is TRBJ2-7 and V is TRBV6-2 or TRBV6-3, with D possibly matching TRBD1 (6 bases). The V gene lost 1 base and the J gene lost 3 bases, with 19 bases spanning the gap. This CDR3 contains 17 residues. Germline CDR1 reads MNHEY; CDR2 reads SVGEGT.

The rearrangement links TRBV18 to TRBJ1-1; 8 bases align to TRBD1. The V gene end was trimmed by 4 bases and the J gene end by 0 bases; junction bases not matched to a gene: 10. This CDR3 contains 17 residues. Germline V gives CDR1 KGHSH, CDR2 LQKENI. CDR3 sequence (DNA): TGTGCCAGCTCACTAACAGACAGGGGTTCGATGAACACTGAAGCTTTCTTT. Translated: CASSLTDRGSMNTEAFF. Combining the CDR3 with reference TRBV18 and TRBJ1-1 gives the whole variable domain NAGVMQNPRHLVRRRGQEARLRCSPMKGHSHVYWYRQLPEEGLKFMVYLQKENIIDESGMPKERFSAEFPKEGPSILRIQQVVRGDSAAYFCASSLTDRGSMNTEAFFGQGTRLTVV.

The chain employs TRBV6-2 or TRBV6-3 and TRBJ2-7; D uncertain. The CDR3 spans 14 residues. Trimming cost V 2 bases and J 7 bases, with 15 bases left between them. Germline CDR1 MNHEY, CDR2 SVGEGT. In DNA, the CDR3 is TGTGCCAGCAGTTACAGAGAGGCTTTGAGGGAGCAGTACTTC. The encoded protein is CASSYREALREQYF.

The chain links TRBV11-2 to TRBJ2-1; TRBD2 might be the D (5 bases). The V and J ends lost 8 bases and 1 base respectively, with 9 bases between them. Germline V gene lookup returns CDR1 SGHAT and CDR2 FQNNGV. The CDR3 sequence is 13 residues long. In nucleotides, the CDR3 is TGTGCCAGCCTAGACTATTCCTACAATGAGCAGTTCTTC. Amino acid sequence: CASLDYSYNEQFF.

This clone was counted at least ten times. CDR3 DNA: TGTGCCAGCAGTCACGGGGGAAACGAGCAGTACGTC. It yields the protein CASSHGGNEQYV. The rearrangement uses TRBV6-2 or TRBV6-3 and TRBJ2-7, with D possibly matching TRBD2 (6 bases). V was pared by 5 bases and J by 5 bases, with 10 bases between. Per the germline V gene, CDR1 is MNHEY and CDR2 is SVGEGT. This CDR3 spans 12 amino acids.

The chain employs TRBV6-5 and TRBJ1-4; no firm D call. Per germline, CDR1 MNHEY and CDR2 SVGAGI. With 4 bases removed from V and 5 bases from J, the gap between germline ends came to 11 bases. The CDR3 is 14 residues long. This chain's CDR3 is CASSWRQMNEKLFF. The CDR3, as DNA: TGTGCCAGCAGTTGGCGGCAGATGAATGAAAAACTGTTTTTT.

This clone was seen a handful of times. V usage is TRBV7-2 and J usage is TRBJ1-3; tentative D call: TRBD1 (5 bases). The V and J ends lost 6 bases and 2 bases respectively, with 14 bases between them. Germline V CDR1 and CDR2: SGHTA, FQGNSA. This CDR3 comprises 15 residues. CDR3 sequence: CASSFSTGPGNTIYF. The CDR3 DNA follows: TGTGCCAGCAGTTTCTCCACAGGTCCTGGAAACACCATATATTTT.

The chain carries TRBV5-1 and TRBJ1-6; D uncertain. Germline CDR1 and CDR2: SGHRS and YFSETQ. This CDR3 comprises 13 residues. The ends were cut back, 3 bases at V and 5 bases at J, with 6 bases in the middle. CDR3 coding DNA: TGCGCCAGCAGCTCAGAAAATAATTCACCCCTCCACTTT. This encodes CASSSENNSPLHF.

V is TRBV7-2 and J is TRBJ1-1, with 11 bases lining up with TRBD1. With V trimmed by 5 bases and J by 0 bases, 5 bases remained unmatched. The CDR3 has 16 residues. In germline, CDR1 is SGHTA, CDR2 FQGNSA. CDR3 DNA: TGTGCCAGCAGCCGCGGACAGGGGGCCTTGAACACTGAAGCTTTCTTT. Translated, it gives CASSRGQGALNTEAFF.